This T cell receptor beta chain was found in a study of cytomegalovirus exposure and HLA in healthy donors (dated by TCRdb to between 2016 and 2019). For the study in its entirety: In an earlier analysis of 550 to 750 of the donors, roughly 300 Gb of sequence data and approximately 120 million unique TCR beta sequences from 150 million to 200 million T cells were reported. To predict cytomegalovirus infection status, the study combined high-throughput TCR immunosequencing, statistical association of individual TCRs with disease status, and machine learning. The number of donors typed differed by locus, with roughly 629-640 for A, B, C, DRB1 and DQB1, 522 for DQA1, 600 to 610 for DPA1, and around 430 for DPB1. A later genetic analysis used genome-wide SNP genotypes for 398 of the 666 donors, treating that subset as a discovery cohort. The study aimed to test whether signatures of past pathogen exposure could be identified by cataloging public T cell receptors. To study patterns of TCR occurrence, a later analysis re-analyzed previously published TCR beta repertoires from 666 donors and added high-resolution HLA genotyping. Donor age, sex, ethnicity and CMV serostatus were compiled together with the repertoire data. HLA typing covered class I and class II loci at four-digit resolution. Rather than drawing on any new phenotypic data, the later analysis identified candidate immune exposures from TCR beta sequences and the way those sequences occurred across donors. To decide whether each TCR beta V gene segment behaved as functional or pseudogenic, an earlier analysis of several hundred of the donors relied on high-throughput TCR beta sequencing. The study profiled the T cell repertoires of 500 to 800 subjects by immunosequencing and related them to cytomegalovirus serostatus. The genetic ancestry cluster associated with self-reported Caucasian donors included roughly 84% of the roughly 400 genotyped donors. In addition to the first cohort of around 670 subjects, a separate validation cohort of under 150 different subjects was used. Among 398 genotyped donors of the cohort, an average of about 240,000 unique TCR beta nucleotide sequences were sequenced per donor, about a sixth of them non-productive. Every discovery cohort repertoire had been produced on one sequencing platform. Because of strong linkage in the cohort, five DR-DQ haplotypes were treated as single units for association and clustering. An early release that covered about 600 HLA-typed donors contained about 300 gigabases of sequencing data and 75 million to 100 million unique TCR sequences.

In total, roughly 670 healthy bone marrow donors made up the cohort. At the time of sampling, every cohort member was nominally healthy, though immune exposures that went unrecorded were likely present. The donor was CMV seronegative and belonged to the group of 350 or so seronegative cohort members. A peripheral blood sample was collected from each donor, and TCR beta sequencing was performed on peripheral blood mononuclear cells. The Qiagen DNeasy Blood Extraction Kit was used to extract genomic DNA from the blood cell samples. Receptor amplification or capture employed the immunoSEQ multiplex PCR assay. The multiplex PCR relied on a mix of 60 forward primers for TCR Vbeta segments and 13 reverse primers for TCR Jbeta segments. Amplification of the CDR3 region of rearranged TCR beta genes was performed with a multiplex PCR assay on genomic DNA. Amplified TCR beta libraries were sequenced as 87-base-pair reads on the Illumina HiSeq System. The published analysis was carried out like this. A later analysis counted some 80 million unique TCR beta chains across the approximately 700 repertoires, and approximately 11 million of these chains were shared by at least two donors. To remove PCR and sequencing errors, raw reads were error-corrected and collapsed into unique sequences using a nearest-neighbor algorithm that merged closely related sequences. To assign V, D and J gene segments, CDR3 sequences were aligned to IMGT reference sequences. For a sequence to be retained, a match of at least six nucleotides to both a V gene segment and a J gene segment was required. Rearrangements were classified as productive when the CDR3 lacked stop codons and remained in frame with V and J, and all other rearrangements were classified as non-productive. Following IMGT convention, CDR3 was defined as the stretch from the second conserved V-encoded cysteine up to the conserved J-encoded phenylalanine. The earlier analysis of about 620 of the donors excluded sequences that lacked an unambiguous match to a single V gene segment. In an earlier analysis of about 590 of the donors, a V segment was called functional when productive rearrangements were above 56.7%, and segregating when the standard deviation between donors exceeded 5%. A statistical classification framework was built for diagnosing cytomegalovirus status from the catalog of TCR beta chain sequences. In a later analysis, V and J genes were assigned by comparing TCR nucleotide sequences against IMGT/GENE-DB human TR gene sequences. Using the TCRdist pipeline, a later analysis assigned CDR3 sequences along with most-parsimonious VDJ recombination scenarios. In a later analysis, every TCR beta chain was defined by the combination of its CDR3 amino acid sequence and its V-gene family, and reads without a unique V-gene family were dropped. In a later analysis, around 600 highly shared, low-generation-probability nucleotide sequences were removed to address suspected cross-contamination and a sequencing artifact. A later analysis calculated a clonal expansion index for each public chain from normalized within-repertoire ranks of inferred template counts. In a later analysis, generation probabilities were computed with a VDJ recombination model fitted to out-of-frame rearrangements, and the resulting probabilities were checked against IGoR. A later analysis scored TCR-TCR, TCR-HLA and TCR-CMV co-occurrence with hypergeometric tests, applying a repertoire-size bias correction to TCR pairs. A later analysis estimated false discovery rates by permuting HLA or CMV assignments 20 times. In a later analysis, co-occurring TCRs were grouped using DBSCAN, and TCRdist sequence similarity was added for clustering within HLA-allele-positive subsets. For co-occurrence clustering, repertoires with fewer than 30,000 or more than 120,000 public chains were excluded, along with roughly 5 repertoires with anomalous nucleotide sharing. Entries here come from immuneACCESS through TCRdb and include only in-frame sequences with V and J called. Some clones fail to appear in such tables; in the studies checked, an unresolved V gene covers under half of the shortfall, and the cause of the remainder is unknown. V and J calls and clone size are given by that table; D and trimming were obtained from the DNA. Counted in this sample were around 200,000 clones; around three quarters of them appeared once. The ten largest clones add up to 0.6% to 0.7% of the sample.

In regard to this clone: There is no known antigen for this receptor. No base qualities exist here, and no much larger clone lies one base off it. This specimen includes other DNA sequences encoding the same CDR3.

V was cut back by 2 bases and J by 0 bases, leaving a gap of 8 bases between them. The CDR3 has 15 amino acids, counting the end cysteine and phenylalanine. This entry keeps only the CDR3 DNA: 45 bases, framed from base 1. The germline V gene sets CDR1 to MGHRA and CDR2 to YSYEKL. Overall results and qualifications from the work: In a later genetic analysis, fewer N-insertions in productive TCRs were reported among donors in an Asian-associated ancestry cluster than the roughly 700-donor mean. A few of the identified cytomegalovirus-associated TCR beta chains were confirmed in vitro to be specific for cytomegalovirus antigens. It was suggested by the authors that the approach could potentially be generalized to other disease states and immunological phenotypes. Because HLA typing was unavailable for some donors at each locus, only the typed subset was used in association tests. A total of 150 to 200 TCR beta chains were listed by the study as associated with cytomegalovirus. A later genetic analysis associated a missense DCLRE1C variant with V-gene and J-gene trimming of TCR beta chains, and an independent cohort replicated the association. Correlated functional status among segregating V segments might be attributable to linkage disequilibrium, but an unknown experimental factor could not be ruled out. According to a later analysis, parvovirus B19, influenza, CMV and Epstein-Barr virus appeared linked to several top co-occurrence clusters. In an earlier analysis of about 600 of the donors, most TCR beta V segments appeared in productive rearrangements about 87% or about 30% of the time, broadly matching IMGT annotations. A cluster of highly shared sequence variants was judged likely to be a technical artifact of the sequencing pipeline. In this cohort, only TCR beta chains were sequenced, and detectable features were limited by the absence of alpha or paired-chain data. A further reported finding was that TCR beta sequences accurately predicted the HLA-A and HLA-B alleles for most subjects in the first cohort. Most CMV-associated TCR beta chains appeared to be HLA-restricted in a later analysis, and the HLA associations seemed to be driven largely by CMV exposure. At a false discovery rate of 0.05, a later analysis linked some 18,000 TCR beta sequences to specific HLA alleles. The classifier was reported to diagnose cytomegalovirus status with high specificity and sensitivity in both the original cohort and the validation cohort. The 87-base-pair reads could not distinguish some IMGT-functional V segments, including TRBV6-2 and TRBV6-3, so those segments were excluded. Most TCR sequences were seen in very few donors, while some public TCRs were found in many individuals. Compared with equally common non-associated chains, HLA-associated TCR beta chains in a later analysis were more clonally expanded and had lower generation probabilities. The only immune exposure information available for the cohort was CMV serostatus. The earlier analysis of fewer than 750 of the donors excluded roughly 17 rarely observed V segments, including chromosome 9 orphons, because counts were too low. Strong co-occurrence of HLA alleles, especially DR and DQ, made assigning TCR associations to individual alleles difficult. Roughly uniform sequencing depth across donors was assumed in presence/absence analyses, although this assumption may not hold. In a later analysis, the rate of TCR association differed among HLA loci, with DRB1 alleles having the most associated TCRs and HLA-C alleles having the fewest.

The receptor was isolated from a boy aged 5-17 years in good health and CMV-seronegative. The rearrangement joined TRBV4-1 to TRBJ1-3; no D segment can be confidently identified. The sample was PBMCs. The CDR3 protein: CASSQRQVSGNTIYF. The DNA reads TGCGCCAGCAGCCAACGCCAGGTCTCTGGAAACACCATATATTTT.